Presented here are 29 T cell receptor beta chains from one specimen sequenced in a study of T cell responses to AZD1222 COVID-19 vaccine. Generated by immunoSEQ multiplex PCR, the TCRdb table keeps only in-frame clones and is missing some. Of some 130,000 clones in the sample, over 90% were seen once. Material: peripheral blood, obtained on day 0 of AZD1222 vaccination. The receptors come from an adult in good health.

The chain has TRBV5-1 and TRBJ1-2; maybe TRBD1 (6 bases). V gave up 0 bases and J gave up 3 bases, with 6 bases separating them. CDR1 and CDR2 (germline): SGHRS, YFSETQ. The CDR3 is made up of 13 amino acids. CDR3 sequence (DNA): TGCGCCAGCAGCTTGGACAGGGACTATGGCTACACCTTC. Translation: CASSLDRDYGYTF. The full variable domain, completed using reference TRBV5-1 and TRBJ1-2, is KAGVTQTPRYLIKTRGQQVTLSCSPISGHRSVSWYQQTPGQGLQFLFEYFSETQRNKGNFPGRFSGRQFSNSRSEMNVSTLELGDSALYLCASSLDRDYGYTFGSGTRLTVV.

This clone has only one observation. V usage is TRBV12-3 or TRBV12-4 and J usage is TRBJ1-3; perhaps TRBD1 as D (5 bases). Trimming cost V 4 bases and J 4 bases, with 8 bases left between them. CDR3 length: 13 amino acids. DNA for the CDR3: TGTGCCAGCAGTTCTAGACAGGGAAACACCATATATTTT. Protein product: CASSSRQGNTIYF.

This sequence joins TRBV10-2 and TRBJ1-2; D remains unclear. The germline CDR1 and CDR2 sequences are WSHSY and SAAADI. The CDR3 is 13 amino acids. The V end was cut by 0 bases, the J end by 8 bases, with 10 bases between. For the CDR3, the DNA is TGCGCCAGCAGTGAGTCGACGGTTTGGGGCTACACCTTC. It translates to CASSESTVWGYTF.

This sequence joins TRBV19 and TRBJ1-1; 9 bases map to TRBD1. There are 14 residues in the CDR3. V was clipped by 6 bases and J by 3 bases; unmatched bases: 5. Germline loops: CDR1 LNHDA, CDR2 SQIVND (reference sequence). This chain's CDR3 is CASRIQGADTEAFF. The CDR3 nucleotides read TGTGCCAGTAGGATACAGGGGGCGGACACTGAAGCTTTCTTT.

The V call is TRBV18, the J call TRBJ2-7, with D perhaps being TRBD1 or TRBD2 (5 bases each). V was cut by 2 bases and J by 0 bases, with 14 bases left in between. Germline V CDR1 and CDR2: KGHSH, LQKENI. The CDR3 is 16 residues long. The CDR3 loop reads CASSPNPGTHSYEQYF. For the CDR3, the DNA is TGTGCCAGCTCACCAAATCCGGGGACCCACTCCTACGAGCAGTACTTC.

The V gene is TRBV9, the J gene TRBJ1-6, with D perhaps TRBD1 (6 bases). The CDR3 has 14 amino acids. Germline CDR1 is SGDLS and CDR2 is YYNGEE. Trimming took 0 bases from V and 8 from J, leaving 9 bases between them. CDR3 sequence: CASSVEDSDSPLHF. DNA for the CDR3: TGTGCCAGCAGCGTAGAGGACAGTGATTCACCCCTCCACTTT.

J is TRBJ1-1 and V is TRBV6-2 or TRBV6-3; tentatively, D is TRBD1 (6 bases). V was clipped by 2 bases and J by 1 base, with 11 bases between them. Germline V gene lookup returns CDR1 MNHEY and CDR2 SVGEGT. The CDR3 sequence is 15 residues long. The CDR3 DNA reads TGTGCCAGCAGTTACCTCAGACAGGCGAACACTGAAGCTTTCTTT. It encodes CASSYLRQANTEAFF.

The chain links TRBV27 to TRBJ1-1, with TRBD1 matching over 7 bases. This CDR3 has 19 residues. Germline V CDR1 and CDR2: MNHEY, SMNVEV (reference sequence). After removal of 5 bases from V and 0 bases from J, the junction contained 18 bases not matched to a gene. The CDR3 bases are TGTGCCAGCAGTCCTCCCCTCCCGGATCCAGGGGGATTGAACACTGAAGCTTTCTTT. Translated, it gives CASSPPLPDPGGLNTEAFF.

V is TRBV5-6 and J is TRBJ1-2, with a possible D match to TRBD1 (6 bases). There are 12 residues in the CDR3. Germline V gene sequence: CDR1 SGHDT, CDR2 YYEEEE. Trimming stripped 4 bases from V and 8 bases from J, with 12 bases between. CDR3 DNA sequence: TGTGCCAGCAGCCCCTGGGACAACGGCTACACCTTC. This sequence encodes CASSPWDNGYTF.

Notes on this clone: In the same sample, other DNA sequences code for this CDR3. CDR3 sequence: CASSRGQISGNTIYF. CDR3 coding DNA: TGTGCCAGTAGTAGGGGACAGATCTCTGGAAACACCATATATTTT. The V and J genes are TRBV19 and TRBJ1-3, with TRBD1 identical over 7 bases. CDR1 is LNHDA, CDR2 SQIVND, per germline (reference sequence). CDR3 size: 15 residues. The junction had 3 bases not matched to a gene; V was cut back by 4 bases and J by 0 bases.

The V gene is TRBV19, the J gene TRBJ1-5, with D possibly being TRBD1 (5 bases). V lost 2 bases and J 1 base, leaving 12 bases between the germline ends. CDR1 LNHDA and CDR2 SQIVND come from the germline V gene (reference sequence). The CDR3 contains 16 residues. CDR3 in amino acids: CASSIQGASSNQPQHF. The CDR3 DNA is TGTGCCAGTAGTATACAGGGCGCGTCGAGCAATCAGCCCCAGCATTTT.

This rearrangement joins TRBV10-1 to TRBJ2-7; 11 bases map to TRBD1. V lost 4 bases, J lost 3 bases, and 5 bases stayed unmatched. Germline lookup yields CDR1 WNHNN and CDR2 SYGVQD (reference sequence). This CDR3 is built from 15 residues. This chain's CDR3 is CASSGRDRGFYEQYF. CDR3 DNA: TGCGCCAGCAGTGGCCGGGACAGGGGGTTCTACGAGCAGTACTTC.

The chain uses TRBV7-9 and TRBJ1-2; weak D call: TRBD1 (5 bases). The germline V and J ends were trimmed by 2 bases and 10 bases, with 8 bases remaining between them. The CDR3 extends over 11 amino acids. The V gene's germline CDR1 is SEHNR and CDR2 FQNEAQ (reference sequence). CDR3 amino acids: CASSLRGYYTF. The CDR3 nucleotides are TGTGCCAGCAGCTTACGGGGGTACTACACCTTC.

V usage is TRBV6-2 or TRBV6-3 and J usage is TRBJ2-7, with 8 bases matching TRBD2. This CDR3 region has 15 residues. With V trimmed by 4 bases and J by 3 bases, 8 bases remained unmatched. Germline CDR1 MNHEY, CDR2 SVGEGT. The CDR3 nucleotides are TGTGCCAGCAGTTTTACTGGGACTAGTCACTACGAGCAGTACTTC. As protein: CASSFTGTSHYEQYF.

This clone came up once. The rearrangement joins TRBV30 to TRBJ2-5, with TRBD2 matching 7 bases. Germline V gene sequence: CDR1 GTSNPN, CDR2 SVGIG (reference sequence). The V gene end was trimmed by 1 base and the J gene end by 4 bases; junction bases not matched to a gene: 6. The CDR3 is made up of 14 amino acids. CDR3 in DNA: TGTGCCTGGAGTGACAGCGGGGAGGGAGAGACCCAGTACTTC. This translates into CAWSDSGEGETQYF.

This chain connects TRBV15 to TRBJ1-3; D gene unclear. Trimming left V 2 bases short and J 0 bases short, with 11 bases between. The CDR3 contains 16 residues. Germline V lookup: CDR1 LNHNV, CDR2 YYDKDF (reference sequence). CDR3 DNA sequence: TGTGCCACCAGCAGATCAAGACTCACCTCTGGAAACACCATATATTTT. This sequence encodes CATSRSRLTSGNTIYF.

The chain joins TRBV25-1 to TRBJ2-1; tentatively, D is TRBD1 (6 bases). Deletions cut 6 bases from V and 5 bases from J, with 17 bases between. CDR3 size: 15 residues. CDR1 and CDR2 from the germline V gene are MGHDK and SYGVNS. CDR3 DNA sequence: TGTGCCAGCAGCTCATACACGGGACACAACAATGAGCAGTTCTTC. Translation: CASSSYTGHNNEQFF.

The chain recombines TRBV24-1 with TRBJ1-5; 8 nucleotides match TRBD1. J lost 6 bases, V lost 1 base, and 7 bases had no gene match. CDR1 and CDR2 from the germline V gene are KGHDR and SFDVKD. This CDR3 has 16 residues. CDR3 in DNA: TGTGCCACCAGTGATTTCTCCAGGGGGCTGGGTCAGCCCCAGCATTTT. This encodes CATSDFSRGLGQPQHF.

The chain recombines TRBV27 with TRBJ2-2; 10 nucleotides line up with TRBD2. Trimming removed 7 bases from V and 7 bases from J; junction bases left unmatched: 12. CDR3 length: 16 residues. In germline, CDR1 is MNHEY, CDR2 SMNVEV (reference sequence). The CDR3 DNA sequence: TGTGCCAGCACCTCCCCCGGGACTAGCGCCGGCGGGGAGCTGTTTTTT. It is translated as CASTSPGTSAGGELFF.

CDR3 nucleotide sequence: TGTGCCAGTAGTATAAGAGAGGCTAGCGGGAGCCACGAGCAGTACTTC. Translation gives CASSIREASGSHEQYF. The chain carries TRBV19 and TRBJ2-7; 10 bases fit TRBD2. This CDR3 is built from 16 residues. CDR1 LNHDA and CDR2 SQIVND come from the germline V gene (reference sequence). The V segment lost 2 bases and the J segment 5 bases; nucleotides outside the gene matches: 9.

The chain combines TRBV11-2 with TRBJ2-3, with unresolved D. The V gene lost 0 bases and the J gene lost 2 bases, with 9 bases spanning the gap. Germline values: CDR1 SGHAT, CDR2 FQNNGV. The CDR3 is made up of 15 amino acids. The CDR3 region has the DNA TGTGCCAGCAGCTTAGATCACTCGTTCACAGATACGCAGTATTTT. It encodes CASSLDHSFTDTQYF.

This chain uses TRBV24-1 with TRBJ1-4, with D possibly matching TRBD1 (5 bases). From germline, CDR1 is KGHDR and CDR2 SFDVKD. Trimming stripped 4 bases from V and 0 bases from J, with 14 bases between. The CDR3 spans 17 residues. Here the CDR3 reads CATSDSGTPTTNEKLFF. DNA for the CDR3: TGTGCCACCAGTGACTCCGGGACCCCCACAACTAATGAAAAACTGTTTTTT.

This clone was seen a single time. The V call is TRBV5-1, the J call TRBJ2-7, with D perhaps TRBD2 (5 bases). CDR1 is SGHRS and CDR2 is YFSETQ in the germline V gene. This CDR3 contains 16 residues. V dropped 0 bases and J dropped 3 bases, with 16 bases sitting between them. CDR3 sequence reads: CASSLAGPSGNYEQYF. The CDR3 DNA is TGCGCCAGCAGCTTGGCCGGGCCCAGCGGAAACTACGAGCAGTACTTC.

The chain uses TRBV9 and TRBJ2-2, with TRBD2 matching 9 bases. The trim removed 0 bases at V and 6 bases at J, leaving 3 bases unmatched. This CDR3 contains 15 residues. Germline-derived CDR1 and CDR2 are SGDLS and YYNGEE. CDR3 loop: CASSVAAGGAGELFF. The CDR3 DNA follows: TGTGCCAGCAGCGTAGCCGCGGGAGGGGCCGGGGAGCTGTTTTTT.

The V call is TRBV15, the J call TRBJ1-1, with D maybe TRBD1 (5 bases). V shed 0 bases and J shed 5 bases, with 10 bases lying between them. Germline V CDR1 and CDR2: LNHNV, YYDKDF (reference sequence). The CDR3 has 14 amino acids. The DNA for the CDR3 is TGTGCCACCAGCAGAGATAAGGGGAGTACTGAAGCTTTCTTT. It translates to CATSRDKGSTEAFF.

In DNA, the CDR3 is TGTGCCAGCAGCTTCACCGGGACAGGGGGCTACGAGCAGTACTTC. The encoded protein is CASSFTGTGGYEQYF. This chain links TRBV11-2 with TRBJ2-7; 11 positions match TRBD1. The CDR3 is made up of 15 amino acids. Germline V gene data show CDR1 as SGHAT and CDR2 as FQNNGV. V dropped 3 bases and J dropped 3; count of bases not matched to a gene: 4.

This CDR3 is CASNPHRDRVGHEQFF. Written as DNA, the CDR3 is TGTGCCAGTAACCCTCACCGGGACAGGGTCGGGCATGAGCAGTTCTTC. The chain is built from TRBV19 and TRBJ2-1; TRBD1 aligns across 9 bases. This CDR3 region has 16 residues. The J segment lost 8 bases and the V segment lost 7 bases, leaving 15 bases of the junction unmatched. Germline loops: CDR1 LNHDA, CDR2 SQIVND (reference sequence).

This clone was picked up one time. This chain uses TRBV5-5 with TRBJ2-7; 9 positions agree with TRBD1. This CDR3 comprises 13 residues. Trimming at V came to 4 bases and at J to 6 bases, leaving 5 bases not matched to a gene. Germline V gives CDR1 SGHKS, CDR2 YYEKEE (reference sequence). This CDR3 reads CASSPGQGFEQYF. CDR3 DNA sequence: TGTGCCAGCAGCCCGGGACAGGGTTTCGAGCAGTACTTC.

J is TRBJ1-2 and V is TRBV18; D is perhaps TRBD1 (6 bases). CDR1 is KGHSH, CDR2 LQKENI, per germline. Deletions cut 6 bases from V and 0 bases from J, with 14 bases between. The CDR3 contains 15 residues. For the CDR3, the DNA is TGTGCCAGCTCGTCCGGGGGGGCGACTAACTATGGCTACACCTTC. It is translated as CASSSGGATNYGYTF.